What follows describes a single TCR beta chain. Its target is unknown. A much larger clone lies a single base off, so this may be a read error. This sample stems from a study of shared clonotypes between healthy human individuals. Sequencing was at deep level. The data were produced by immunoSEQ multiplex PCR, yet TCRdb's version contains in-frame clones alone and is incomplete. The sample has about a million clones; 70% to 80% are singletons. Germline lookup yields CDR1 MGHDK and CDR2 SYGVNS. There are 13 residues in the CDR3. CD4+ cells were split into CD45RA+ naive and CD45RA-negative memory subsets. Findings and limits, study-wide: The four-donor shared clonotypes exceeded non-shared clonotypes in generation probability, with non-shared ones scoring lower. Sampling covered blood only; tissue repertoires likely differ.

The source material was memory CD4+ T cells from PBMCs. Noted subset: CD45RA-negative fraction. The chain is built from TRBV25-1 and TRBJ2-5; D possibly corresponds to TRBD1 (5 bases). The J call is in doubt because the DNA end fits TRBJ2-7 better. The clonotype comes from a man aged 18 to 30 in good health. Some clones in this sample may be carry-over from other donors' samples. CDR3 sequence reads: CASSEAGSYEQYF. CDR3 DNA: TGTGCCAGCAGTGAGGCAGGGTCCTACGAGCAGTACTTC.